The clone carrying this T cell receptor beta chain showed up many times. The data are from a study of Graves' ophthalmopathy and Graves' hyperthyroidism. Amplification from RNA transcripts yielded the TCR beta CDR3 regions. The first-round RT-PCR employed HTBI primers together with the Qiagen OneStep RT-PCR kit. A multiplex PCR was then performed as the second round. Each CDR3 protein is one row after TCRdb ran MiXCR on the multiplex PCR reads. The sample lists about 400,000 distinct CDR3 sequences; around 19% were seen once. Ophthalmopathy donors showed moderate-to-severe activity, CAS ≥3, NOSPECS ≥4 and a duration under 3 months. Per the germline V gene, CDR1 is SGHRS and CDR2 is YFSETQ. V was clipped by 4 bases and J by 1 base, with 15 bases between them. This CDR3 has 15 residues.

This chain joins TRBV5-1 and TRBJ2-7; D remains unclear. Sample: peripheral blood. This receptor was obtained from a woman aged 18-35 years with Graves' ophthalmopathy. Here the CDR3 reads CASSPPLDASYEQYF. The CDR3 region has the DNA TGCGCCAGCAGCCCCCCCCTGGACGCATCCTACGAGCAGTACTTC.